These T cell receptor beta chains were read from a single sample in a study of T cell responses to AZD1222 COVID-19 vaccine. Produced via immunoSEQ multiplex PCR; TCRdb's table is partial and in-frame only. The data show 82,000 or so clones, 90% to 95% seen once. This material consisted of peripheral blood, taken on day 0 of AZD1222 vaccination. All receptors come from an adult in good health. The CDR3 runs from the conserved cysteine through the conserved F or W. A D gene is named only where the DNA matches it firmly. The listing skips clone size in some rows; elsewhere it reads once, few, many or a size class.

d_gene: NA
abundance: once
j_gene: TRBJ2-3
v_gene: TRBV10-3
CDR3nt: TGTGCCTTAAGGGGCACAGGCCTCACAGATACGCAGTATTTT
CDR3aa: CALRGTGLTDTQYF

d_gene: NA
abundance: NA
j_gene: TRBJ1-2
v_gene: TRBV18
CDR3nt: TGTGCCAGCTCACCAATTTCAGGGGACTATGGCTACACCTTC
CDR3aa: CASSPISGDYGYTF

d_gene: TRBD1
abundance: NA
j_gene: TRBJ2-7
v_gene: TRBV2
CDR3nt: TGTGCCAGCAGACGGGGACAGAGCTCCTACGAGCAGTACTTC
CDR3aa: CASRRGQSSYEQYF

d_gene: NA
abundance: NA
j_gene: TRBJ2-3
v_gene: TRBV7-8
CDR3nt: TGTGCCAGCAGCCAACCTCCAGTGGATACGCAGTATTTT
CDR3aa: CASSQPPVDTQYF

d_gene: NA
abundance: NA
j_gene: TRBJ2-7
v_gene: TRBV5-4
CDR3nt: TGTGCCAGCAGCTCCCCCCGAGGTTTCGCCGCGGGCGAGCAGTACTTC
CDR3aa: CASSSPRGFAAGEQYF

d_gene: NA
abundance: NA
j_gene: TRBJ2-1
v_gene: TRBV28
CDR3nt: TGTGCCAGCAGGGCCACAGGGTTAGGGTCCTACAATGAGCAGTTCTTC
CDR3aa: CASRATGLGSYNEQFF

d_gene: NA
abundance: NA
j_gene: TRBJ1-5
v_gene: TRBV6-5
CDR3nt: TGTGCCAGCAGTCACTATCCGGGAGTCAATCAGCCCCAGCATTTT
CDR3aa: CASSHYPGVNQPQHF

d_gene: NA
abundance: NA
j_gene: TRBJ1-1
v_gene: TRBV11-2
CDR3nt: TGTGCCAGCAGCTCGGTTGTCGGCGGGCATGAAGCTTTCTTT
CDR3aa: CASSSVVGGHEAFF

d_gene: NA
abundance: few
j_gene: TRBJ1-1
v_gene: TRBV5-4
CDR3nt: TGTGCCAGCAGCTTGGAAGGGTTGAACACTGAAGCTTTCTTT
CDR3aa: CASSLEGLNTEAFF

d_gene: TRBD1
abundance: NA
j_gene: TRBJ1-5
v_gene: TRBV7-8
CDR3nt: TGTGCCAGCAGCTTAGGGGACAGGGGTTATCAGCCCCAGCATTTT
CDR3aa: CASSLGDRGYQPQHF

d_gene: NA
abundance: NA
j_gene: TRBJ2-3
v_gene: TRBV4-2
CDR3nt: TGTGCCAGCAGCCAAGAGCTTTTTAGAGATACGCAGTATTTT
CDR3aa: CASSQELFRDTQYF

d_gene: NA
abundance: NA
j_gene: TRBJ2-2
v_gene: TRBV7-2
CDR3nt: TGTGCCAGCAGCTTAGAGGGGCGCGGTACCGGGGAGCTGTTTTTT
CDR3aa: CASSLEGRGTGELFF

d_gene: NA
abundance: few
j_gene: TRBJ2-3
v_gene: TRBV2
CDR3nt: TGTGCCAGCAGTGAAGCGGCCACAGATACGCAGTATTTT
CDR3aa: CASSEAATDTQYF

d_gene: NA
abundance: NA
j_gene: TRBJ1-1
v_gene: TRBV11-3
CDR3nt: TGTGCCCCTCGTAGGGGGAAAGGCACTGAAGCTTTCTTT
CDR3aa: CAPRRGKGTEAFF

d_gene: TRBD2
abundance: NA
j_gene: TRBJ2-1
v_gene: TRBV16
CDR3nt: TGTGCCAGCAGCCAACCCGGACTAGCGGGCCACAATGAGCAGTTCTTC
CDR3aa: CASSQPGLAGHNEQFF

d_gene: TRBD1
abundance: NA
j_gene: TRBJ1-2
v_gene: TRBV7-8
CDR3nt: TGTGCCAGCAGCTTACAGGGGGGCTATGGCTACACCTTC
CDR3aa: CASSLQGGYGYTF

d_gene: NA
abundance: NA
j_gene: TRBJ2-4
v_gene: TRBV5-6
CDR3nt: TGTGCCAGCAGCTCCACTTCGAAGGGCGTTATAGCCAAAAACATTCAGTACTTC
CDR3aa: CASSSTSKGVIAKNIQYF

d_gene: TRBD1
abundance: NA
j_gene: TRBJ1-2
v_gene: TRBV5-6
CDR3nt: TGTGCCAGCAGCAAGGACAGGGGGCGCAGCTATGGCTACACCTTC
CDR3aa: CASSKDRGRSYGYTF

d_gene: TRBD1
abundance: NA
j_gene: TRBJ1-2
v_gene: TRBV6-5
CDR3nt: TGTGCCAGCAGTTACCAGGACAGGGCGAATGGCTACACCTTC
CDR3aa: CASSYQDRANGYTF

d_gene: TRBD1
abundance: NA
j_gene: TRBJ2-2
v_gene: TRBV19
CDR3nt: TGTGCCAGTAGCCTGGGACAGCCACCAAGGGAGCTGTTTTTT
CDR3aa: CASSLGQPPRELFF

d_gene: NA
abundance: NA
j_gene: TRBJ1-1
v_gene: TRBV6-5
CDR3nt: TGTGCCAGCAGCTCAGTCAAAAGACCTGAAGCTTTCTTT
CDR3aa: CASSSVKRPEAFF

d_gene: NA
abundance: NA
j_gene: TRBJ2-1
v_gene: TRBV2
CDR3nt: TGTGCCAGCAGGGGGGGGCTTGTCAATGAGCAGTTCTTC
CDR3aa: CASRGGLVNEQFF

d_gene: NA
abundance: NA
j_gene: TRBJ1-2
v_gene: TRBV5-1
CDR3nt: TGCGCCAGCAGCGGGCAGGGATCTAACTATGGCTACACCTTC
CDR3aa: CASSGQGSNYGYTF

d_gene: NA
abundance: NA
j_gene: TRBJ1-3
v_gene: TRBV7-2
CDR3nt: TGTGCCAGCAGCGTCACAGGGTTGAGCTCTGGAAACACCATATATTTT
CDR3aa: CASSVTGLSSGNTIYF

d_gene: NA
abundance: NA
j_gene: TRBJ1-2
v_gene: TRBV6-5
CDR3nt: TGTGCCAGCAGGCCCGGGACACTCTATGGCTACACCTTC
CDR3aa: CASRPGTLYGYTF

d_gene: TRBD2
abundance: once
j_gene: TRBJ2-5
v_gene: TRBV28
CDR3nt: TGTGCCAGCAGTTGGACTAGCGGGGGGAGAAAGACCCAGTACTTC
CDR3aa: CASSWTSGGRKTQYF